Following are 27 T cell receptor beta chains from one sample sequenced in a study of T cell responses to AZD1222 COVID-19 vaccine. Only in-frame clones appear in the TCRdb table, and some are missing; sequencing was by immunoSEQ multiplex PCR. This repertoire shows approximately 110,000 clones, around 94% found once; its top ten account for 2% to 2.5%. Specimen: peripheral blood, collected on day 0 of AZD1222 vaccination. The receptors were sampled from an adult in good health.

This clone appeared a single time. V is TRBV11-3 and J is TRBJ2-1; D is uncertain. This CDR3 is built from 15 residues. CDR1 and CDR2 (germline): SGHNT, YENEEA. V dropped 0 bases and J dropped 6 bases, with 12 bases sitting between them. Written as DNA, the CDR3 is TGTGCCAGCAGCTTAGATCATGGGGTAAGCAATGAGCAGTTCTTC. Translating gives CASSLDHGVSNEQFF.

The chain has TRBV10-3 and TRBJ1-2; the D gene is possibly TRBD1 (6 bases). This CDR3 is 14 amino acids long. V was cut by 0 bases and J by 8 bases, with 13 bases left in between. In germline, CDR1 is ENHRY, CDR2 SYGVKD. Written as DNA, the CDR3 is TGTGCCATCAGTGAGTCGACCAGGGGAGGCGGCTACACCTTC. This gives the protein CAISESTRGGGYTF.

The CDR3 DNA sequence: TGTGCCAGCAGCTCCGGGACAGCTAGCAATCAGCCCCAGCATTTT. This sequence encodes CASSSGTASNQPQHF. V usage is TRBV7-9 and J usage is TRBJ1-5; 7 nucleotides match TRBD1. The CDR3 extends over 15 amino acids. J was trimmed by 0 bases and V by 4 bases; bases with no gene match: 3. Germline V gene sequence: CDR1 SEHNR, CDR2 FQNEAQ (reference sequence).

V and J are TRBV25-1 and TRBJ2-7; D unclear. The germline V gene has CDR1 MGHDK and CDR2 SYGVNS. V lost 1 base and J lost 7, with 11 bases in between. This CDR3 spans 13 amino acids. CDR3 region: CASSELGSGEQYF. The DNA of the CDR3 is TGTGCCAGCAGTGAATTAGGGTCTGGGGAGCAGTACTTC.

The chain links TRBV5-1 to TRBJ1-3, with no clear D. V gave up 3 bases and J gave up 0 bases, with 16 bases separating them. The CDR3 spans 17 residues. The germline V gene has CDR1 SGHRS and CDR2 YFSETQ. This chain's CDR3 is CASSSDLAMASGNTIYF. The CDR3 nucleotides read TGCGCCAGCAGCTCGGATCTGGCGATGGCCTCTGGAAACACCATATATTTT. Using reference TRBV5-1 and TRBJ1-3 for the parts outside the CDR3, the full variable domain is KAGVTQTPRYLIKTRGQQVTLSCSPISGHRSVSWYQQTPGQGLQFLFEYFSETQRNKGNFPGRFSGRQFSNSRSEMNVSTLELGDSALYLCASSSDLAMASGNTIYFGEGSWLTVV.

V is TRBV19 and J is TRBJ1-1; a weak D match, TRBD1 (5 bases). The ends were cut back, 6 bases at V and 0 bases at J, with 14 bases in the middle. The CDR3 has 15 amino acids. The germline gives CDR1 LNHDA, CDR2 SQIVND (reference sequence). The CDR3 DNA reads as TGTGCCAGTAGAAGGGACGGCTTGGTGAACACTGAAGCTTTCTTT. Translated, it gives CASRRDGLVNTEAFF.

DNA for the CDR3: TGCAGTGCTAGTCAGGGGTACGGCTACACCTTC. Amino acids: CSASQGYGYTF. This chain uses TRBV20-1 with TRBJ1-2; D is perhaps TRBD1 (6 bases). CDR1 and CDR2 from the germline V gene are DFQATT and SNEGSKA (reference sequence). The V end lost 3 bases, the J end lost 8 bases, and 10 bases lay between the germline ends. This CDR3 has 11 residues.

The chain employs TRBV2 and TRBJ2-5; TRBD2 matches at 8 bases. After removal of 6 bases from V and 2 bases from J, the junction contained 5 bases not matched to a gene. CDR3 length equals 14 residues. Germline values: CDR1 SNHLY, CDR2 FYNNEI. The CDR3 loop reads CASSGRGGQETQYF. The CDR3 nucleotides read TGTGCCAGCAGCGGCCGCGGGGGGCAAGAGACCCAGTACTTC.

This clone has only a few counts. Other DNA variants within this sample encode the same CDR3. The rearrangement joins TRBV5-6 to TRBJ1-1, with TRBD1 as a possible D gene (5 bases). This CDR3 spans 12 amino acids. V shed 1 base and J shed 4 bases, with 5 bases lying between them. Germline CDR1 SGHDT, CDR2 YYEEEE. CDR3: CASSLRGTEAFF. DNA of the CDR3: TGTGCCAGCAGCTTGAGGGGCACTGAAGCTTTCTTT.

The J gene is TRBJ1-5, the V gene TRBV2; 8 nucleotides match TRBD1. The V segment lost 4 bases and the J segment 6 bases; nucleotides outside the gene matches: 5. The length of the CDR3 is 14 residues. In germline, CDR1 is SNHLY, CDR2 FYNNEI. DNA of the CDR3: TGTGCCAGCAGTGGGCCTACAGGGGGTCAGCCCCAGCATTTT. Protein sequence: CASSGPTGGQPQHF.

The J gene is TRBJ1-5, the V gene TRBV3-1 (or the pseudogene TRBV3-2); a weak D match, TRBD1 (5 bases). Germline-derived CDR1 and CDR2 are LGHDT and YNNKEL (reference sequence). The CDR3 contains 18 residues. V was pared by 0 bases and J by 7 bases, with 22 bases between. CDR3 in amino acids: CASSQDIPEGRLGQPQHF. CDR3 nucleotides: TGTGCCAGCAGCCAAGATATTCCCGAGGGACGTCTGGGGCAGCCCCAGCATTTT.

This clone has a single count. The CDR3 loop is CASSGGVYGYTF. Written as DNA, the CDR3 is TGTGCCAGCAGTGGAGGTGTTTATGGCTACACCTTC. V gene TRBV2 combines with J gene TRBJ1-2; no clear D gene. V was clipped by 4 bases and J by 5 bases, with 8 bases between them. Germline V CDR1 and CDR2: SNHLY, FYNNEI. CDR3 length equals 12 residues.

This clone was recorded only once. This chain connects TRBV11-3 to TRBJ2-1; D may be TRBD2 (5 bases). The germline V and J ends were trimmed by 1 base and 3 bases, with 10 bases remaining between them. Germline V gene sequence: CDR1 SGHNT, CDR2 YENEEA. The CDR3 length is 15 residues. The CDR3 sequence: CASSLASSHYNEQFF. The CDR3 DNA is TGTGCCAGCAGCTTAGCCTCTAGCCACTACAATGAGCAGTTCTTC.

The CDR3 is CASSLGQSNSPLHF. The CDR3 bases are TGTGCCAGCAGCTTGGGCCAGTCCAATTCACCCCTCCACTTT. The chain joins TRBV11-3 to TRBJ1-6; D remains ambiguous. This CDR3 has 14 residues. Germline V gene lookup returns CDR1 SGHNT and CDR2 YENEEA. The germline V and J ends were trimmed by 3 bases and 7 bases, with 10 bases remaining between them.

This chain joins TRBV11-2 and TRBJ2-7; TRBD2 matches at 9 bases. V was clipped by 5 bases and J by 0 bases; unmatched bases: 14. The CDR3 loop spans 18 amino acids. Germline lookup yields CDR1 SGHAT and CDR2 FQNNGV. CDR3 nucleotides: TGTGCCAGCAGCCCCATAAGCCGCTCTAGCGGGGTCTCCTACGAGCAGTACTTC. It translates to CASSPISRSSGVSYEQYF.

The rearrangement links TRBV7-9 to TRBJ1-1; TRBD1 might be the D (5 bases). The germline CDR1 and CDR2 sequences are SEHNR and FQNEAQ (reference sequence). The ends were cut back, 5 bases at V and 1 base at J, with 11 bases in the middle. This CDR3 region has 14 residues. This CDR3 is CASSPGTENTEAFF. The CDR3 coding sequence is TGTGCCAGCAGCCCGGGGACGGAGAACACTGAAGCTTTCTTT.

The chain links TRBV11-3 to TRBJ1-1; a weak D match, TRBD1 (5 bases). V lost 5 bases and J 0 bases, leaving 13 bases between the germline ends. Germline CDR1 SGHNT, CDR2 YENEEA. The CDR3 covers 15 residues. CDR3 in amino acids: CASSARGGLNTEAFF. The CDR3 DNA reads TGTGCCAGCAGCGCGAGGGGCGGATTGAACACTGAAGCTTTCTTT.

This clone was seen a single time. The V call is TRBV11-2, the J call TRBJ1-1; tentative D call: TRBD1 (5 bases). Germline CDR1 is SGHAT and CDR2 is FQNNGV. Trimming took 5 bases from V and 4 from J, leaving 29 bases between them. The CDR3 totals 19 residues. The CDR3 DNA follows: TGTGCCAGCAGCCCCCACCGGGGCAGGGCCTCCGTGTCTGTCACTGAAGCTTTCTTT. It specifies CASSPHRGRASVSVTEAFF.

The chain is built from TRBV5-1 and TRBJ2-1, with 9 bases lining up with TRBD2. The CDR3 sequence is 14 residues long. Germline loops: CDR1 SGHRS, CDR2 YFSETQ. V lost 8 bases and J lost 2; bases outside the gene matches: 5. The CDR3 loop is CASLAGETYNEQFF. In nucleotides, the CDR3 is TGCGCCAGTTTAGCGGGAGAAACCTACAATGAGCAGTTCTTC.

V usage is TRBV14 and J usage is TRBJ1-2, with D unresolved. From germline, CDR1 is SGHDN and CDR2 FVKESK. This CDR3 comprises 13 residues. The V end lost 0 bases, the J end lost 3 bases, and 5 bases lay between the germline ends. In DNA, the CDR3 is TGTGCCAGCAGCCAAGATTGGGACTATGGCTACACCTTC. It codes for CASSQDWDYGYTF.

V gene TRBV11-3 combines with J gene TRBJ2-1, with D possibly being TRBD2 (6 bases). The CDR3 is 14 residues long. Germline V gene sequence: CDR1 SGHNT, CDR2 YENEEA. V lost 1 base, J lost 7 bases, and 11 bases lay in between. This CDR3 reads CASSLAGDRNEQFF. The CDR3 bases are TGTGCCAGCAGCTTAGCGGGAGATAGAAATGAGCAGTTCTTC.

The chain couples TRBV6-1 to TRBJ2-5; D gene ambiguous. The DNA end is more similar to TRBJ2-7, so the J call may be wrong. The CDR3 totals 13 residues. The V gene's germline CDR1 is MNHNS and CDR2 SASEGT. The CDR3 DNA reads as TGTGCCAGCAGTGAACAGACGACCTACGAGCAGTACTTC. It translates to CASSEQTTYEQYF.

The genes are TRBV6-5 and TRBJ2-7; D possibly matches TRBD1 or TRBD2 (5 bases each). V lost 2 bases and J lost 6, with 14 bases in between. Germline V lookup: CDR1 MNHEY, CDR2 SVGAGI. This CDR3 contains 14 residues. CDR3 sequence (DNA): TGTGCCAGCAGTTACGCGCGAGGGGCGCGCGAGCAGTACTTC. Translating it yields CASSYARGAREQYF.

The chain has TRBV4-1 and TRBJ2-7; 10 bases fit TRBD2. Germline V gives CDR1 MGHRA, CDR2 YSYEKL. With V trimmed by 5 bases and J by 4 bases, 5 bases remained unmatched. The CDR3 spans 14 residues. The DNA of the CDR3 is TGCGCCAGCAGCTGGACTAGCGGACTATACGAGCAGTACTTC. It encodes CASSWTSGLYEQYF.

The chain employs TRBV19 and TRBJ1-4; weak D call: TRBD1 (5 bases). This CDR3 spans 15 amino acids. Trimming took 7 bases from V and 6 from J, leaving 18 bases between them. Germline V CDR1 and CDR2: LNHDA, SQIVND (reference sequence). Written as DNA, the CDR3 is TGTGCCAGTACTAATCGGGGACGAGGGGATGAAAAACTGTTTTTT. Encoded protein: CASTNRGRGDEKLFF.

The CDR3 spells CASSRTSENTEAFF. The CDR3 region has the DNA TGTGCCAGTAGTAGGACCTCCGAGAACACTGAAGCTTTCTTT. The V call is TRBV19, the J call TRBJ1-1; no clear D gene. This CDR3 region has 14 residues. The germline V gene encodes CDR1 LNHDA and CDR2 SQIVND (reference sequence). V lost 4 bases and J lost 1, with 10 bases in between.

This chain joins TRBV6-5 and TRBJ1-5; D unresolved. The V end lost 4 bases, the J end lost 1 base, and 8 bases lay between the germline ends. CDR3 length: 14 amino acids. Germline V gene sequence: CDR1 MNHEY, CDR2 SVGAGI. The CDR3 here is CASSSGPSNQPQHF. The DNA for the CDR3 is TGTGCCAGCAGTTCCGGTCCGAGCAATCAGCCCCAGCATTTT.